Each of the 3 T cell receptor beta chains below was sequenced from the same sample in a study of response to subunit inactivated influenza vaccine. TCRdb processed the RT-PCR reads anew with MiXCR; each CDR3 protein has one entry. The sample lists about 700,000 distinct CDR3 sequences, 11% to 15% occurring once. Here the sequenced sample was PBMCs from blood, taken 14 days before vaccination. All receptors come from a man in his forties or fifties who received an inactivated influenza vaccine.

The J gene is TRBJ1-2, the V gene TRBV28; D might be TRBD1 (6 bases). The CDR3 covers 17 residues. Germline loops: CDR1 MDHEN, CDR2 SYDVKM. Between the trimmed V and J ends, which lost 6 bases and 2 bases, there was a span of 22 bases. The CDR3 coding sequence is TGTGCCAGCAGCCCTCCTGGGGGCGCGGTAGGGAACTATGGCTACACCTTC. Residues: CASSPPGGAVGNYGYTF.

This clonotype was observed a handful of times. Here the CDR3 reads CASNLGGGTDTQYF. Written as DNA, the CDR3 is TGTGCCAGTAACCTCGGGGGAGGCACAGATACGCAGTATTTT. The rearrangement joins TRBV19 to TRBJ2-3, with D possibly matching TRBD2 (6 bases). Trimming removed 7 bases from V and 1 base from J, with 12 bases in between. This CDR3 comprises 14 residues. The V gene's germline CDR1 is LNHDA and CDR2 SQIVND (reference sequence).

The chain has TRBV9 and TRBJ1-2, with D unresolved. V lost 1 base to trimming and J lost 4 bases, with 11 bases between them. The V gene's germline CDR1 is SGDLS and CDR2 YYNGEE. This CDR3 has 14 residues. The chain's CDR3 is CASSVSAGIYGYTF. DNA for the CDR3: TGTGCCAGCAGCGTAAGTGCAGGCATCTATGGCTACACCTTC.